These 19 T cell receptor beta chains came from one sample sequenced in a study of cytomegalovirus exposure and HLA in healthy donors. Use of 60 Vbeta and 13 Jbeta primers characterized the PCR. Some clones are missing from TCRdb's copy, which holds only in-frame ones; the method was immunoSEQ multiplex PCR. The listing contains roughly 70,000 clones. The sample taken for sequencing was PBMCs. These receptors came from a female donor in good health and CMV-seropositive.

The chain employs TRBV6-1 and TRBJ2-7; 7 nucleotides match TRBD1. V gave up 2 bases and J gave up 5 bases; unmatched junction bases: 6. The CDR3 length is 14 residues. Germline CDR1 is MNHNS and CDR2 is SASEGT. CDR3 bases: TGTGCCAGCAGTGAATGGAACAGGGGCCACGAGCAGTACTTC. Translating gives CASSEWNRGHEQYF.

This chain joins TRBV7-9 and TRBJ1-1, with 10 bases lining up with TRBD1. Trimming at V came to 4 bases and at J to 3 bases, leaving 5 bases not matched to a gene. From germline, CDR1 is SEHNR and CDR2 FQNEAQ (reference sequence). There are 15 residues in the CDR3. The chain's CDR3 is CASSYRTGGDTEAFF. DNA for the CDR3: TGTGCCAGCAGCTACCGGACAGGGGGGGACACTGAAGCTTTCTTT.

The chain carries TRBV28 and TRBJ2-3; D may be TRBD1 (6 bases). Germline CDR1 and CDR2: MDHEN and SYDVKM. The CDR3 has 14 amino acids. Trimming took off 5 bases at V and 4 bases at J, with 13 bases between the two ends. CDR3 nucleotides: TGTGCCAGCAGTCCATCAGGGGTCGCAGATACGCAGTATTTT. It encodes CASSPSGVADTQYF.

The CDR3 nucleotides read TGTGCCAGCAGCCCCGACAGGGCGAGTGGAGCTTTCTTT. This encodes CASSPDRASGAFF. The chain employs TRBV5-6 and TRBJ1-1, with TRBD1 identical over 7 bases. The CDR3 covers 13 residues. Trimming took 4 bases from V and 10 from J; bases not matched to a gene: 10. Germline V gives CDR1 SGHDT, CDR2 YYEEEE.

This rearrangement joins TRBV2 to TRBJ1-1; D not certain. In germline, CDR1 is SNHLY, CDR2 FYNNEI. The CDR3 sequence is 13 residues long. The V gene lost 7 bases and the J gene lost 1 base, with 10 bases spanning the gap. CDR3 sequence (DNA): TGTGCCAGCACTCGGGATGGGAACACTGAAGCTTTCTTT. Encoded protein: CASTRDGNTEAFF.

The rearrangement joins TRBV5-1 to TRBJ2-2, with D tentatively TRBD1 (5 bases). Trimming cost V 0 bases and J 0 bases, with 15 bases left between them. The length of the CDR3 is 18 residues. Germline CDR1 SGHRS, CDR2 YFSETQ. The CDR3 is CASSLVARALSNTGELFF. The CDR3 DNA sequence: TGCGCCAGCAGCTTGGTGGCCAGGGCCCTATCGAACACCGGGGAGCTGTTTTTT.

CDR3 protein: CASRGGSTDTQYF. In nucleotides, the CDR3 is TGTGCCAGCCGAGGGGGAAGCACAGATACGCAGTATTTT. This chain uses TRBV28 with TRBJ2-3; D possibly corresponds to TRBD1 (6 bases). The CDR3 is 13 amino acids. Germline CDR1 reads MDHEN; CDR2 reads SYDVKM. V was cut by 8 bases and J by 0 bases, with 9 bases left in between.

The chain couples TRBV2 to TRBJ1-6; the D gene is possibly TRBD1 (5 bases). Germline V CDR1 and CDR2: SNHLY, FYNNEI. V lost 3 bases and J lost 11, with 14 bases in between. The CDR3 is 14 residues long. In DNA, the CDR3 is TGTGCCAGCAGTGAGCCCGACAGTTATACACCCCTCCACTTT. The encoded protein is CASSEPDSYTPLHF.

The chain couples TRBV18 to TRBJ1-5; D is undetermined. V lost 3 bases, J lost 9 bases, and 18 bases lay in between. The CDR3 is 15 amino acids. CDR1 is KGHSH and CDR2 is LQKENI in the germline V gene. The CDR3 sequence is CASSPAGGLDSPQHF. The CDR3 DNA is TGTGCCAGCTCACCGGCGGGCGGACTTGACTCGCCCCAGCATTTT.

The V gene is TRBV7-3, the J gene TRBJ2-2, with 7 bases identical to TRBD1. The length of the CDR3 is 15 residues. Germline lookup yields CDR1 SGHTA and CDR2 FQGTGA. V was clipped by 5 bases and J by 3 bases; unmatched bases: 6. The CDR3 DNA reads TGTGCCAGCAGCGCTACAGGGGCGGACACCGGGGAGCTGTTTTTT. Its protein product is CASSATGADTGELFF.

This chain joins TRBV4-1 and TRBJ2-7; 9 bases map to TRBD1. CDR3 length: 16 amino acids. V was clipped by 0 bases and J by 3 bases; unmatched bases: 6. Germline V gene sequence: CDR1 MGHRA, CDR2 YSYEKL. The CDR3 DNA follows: TGCGCCAGCAGCCAAGATCGGGGGACAGGGCGCTACGAGCAGTACTTC. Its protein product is CASSQDRGTGRYEQYF.

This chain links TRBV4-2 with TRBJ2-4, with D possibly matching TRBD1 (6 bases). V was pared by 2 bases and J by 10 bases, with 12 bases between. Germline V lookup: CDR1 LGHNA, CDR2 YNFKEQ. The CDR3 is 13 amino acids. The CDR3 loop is CASSQTRGLIQYF. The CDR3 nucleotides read TGTGCCAGCAGCCAAACCAGGGGTCTGATTCAGTACTTC.

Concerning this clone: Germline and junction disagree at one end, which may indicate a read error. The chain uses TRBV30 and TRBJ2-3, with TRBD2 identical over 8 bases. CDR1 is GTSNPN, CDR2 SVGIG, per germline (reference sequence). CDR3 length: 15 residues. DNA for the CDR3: TGTGCCGGGAGTCCGAGCGGGAGACGCACAGATACGCAGTATTTT. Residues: CAGSPSGRRTDTQYF.

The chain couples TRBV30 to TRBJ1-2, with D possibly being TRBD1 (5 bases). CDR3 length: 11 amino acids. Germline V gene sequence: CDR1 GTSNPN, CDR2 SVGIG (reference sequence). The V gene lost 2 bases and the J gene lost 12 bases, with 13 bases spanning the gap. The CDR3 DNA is TGTGCCTGGAGTTCCCGGGACTGGCACACCTTC. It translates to CAWSSRDWHTF. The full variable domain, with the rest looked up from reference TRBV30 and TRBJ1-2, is SQTIHQWPATLVQPVGSPLSLECTVEGTSNPNLYWYRQAAGRGLQLLFYSVGIGQISSEVPQNLSASRPQDRQFILSSKKLLLSDSGFYLCAWSSRDWHTFGSGTRLTVV.

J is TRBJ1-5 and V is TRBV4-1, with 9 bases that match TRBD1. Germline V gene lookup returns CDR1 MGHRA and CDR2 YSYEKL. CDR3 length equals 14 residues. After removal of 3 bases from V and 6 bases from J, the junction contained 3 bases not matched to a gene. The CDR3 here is CASSHGTGFQPQHF. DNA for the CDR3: TGCGCCAGCAGCCATGGGACAGGGTTTCAGCCCCAGCATTTT.

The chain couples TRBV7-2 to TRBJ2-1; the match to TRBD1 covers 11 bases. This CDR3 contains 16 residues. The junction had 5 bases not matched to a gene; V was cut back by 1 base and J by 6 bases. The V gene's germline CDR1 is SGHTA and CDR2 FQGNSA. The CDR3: CASSLVPGQGGNEQFF. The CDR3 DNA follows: TGTGCCAGCAGCTTAGTACCGGGACAGGGGGGCAATGAGCAGTTCTTC.

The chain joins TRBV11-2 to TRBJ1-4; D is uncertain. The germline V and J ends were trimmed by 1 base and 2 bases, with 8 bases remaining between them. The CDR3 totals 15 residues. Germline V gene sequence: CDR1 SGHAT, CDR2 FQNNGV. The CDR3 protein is CASSLGGRTNEKLFF. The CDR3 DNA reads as TGTGCCAGCAGCTTAGGCGGGCGGACTAATGAAAAACTGTTTTTT.

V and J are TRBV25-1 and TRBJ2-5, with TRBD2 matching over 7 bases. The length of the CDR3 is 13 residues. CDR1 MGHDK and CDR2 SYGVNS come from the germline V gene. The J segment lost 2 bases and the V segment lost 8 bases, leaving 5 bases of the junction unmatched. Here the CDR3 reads CASVGLLQETQYF. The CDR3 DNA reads TGTGCCAGCGTGGGACTACTACAAGAGACCCAGTACTTC.

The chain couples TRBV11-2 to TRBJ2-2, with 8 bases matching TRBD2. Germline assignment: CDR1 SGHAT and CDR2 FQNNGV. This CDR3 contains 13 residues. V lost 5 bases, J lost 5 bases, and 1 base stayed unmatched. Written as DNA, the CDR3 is TGTGCCAGCAGCCAGCGGGAGACCGGGGAGCTGTTTTTT. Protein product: CASSQRETGELFF. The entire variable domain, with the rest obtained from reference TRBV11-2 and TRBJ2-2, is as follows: EAGVAQSPRYKIIEKRQSVAFWCNPISGHATLYWYQQILGQGPKLLIQFQNNGVVDDSQLPKDRFSAERLKGVDSTLKIQPAKLEDSAVYLCASSQRETGELFFGEGSRLTVL.